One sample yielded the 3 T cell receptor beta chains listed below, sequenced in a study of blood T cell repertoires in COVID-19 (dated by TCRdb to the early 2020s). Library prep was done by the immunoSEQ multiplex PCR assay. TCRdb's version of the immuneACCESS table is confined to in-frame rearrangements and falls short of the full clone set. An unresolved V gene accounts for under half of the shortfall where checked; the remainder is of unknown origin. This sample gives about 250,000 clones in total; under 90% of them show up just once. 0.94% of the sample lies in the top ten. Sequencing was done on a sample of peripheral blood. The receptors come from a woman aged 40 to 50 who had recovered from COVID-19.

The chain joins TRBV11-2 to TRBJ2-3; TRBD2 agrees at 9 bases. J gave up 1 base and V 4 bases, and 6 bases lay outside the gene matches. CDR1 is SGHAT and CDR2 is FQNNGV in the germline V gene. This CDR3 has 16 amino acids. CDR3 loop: CASSSFIAGGTDTQYF. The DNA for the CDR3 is TGTGCCAGCAGCTCCTTCATAGCGGGAGGCACAGATACGCAGTATTTT.

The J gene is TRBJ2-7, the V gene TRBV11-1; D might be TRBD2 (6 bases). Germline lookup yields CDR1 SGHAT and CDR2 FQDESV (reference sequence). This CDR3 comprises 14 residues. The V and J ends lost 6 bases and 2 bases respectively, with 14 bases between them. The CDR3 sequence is CASSIETGAYEQYF. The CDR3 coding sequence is TGTGCCAGCAGTATTGAGACGGGAGCCTACGAGCAGTACTTC.

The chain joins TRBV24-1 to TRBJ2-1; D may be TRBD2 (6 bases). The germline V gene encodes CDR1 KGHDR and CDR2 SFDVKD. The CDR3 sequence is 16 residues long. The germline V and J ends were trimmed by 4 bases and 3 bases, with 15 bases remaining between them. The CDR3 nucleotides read TGTGCCACCAGTGACGCGACCGGGACTGGCTACAATGAGCAGTTCTTC. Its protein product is CATSDATGTGYNEQFF.